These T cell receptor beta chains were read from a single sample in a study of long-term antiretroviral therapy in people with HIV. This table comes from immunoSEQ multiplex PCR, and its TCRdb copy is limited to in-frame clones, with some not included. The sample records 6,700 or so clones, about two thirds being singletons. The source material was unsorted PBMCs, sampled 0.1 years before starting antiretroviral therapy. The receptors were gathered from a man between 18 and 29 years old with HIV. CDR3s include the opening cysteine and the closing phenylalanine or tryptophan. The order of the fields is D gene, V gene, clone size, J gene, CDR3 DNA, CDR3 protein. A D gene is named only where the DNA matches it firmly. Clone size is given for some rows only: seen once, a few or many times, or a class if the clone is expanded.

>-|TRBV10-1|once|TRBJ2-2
TGCGCCAGCAGTGAGTCCCTCCCCTGGGACGCCGGGGAGCTGTTTTTT
CASSESLPWDAGELFF
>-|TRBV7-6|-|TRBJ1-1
TGTGCCAGCAGCTTGGGGGCGGGGGCCACTGAAGCTTTCTTT
CASSLGAGATEAFF
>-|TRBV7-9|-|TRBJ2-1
TGTGCCAGCAGCCAAAAAGAGTGGTTGGGCTTTGGTGAGCAGTTCTTC
CASSQKEWLGFGEQFF
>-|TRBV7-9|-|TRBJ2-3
TGTGCCAGCAGCTCCAGACAGGCAGGAAGGACAGATACGCAGTATTTT
CASSSRQAGRTDTQYF
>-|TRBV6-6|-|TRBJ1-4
TGTGCCAGCAGTTTTCCTAATGAAAAACTGTTTTTT
CASSFPNEKLFF
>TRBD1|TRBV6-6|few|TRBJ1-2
TGTGCCAGCAGTTACGGGGAAAGGGGGCAGGGCTACACCTTC
CASSYGERGQGYTF
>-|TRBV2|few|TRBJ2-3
TGTGCCAGCAAACAGATGGGGGAGAGGGCAGATACGCAGTATTTT
CASKQMGERADTQYF
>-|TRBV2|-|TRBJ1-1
TGTGCCAGCAGACACTCTGAAGCTTTCTTT
CASRHSEAFF
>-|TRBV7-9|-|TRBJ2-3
TGTGCCAGCAGCTCAACGGTTTTGTCCACAGATACGCAGTATTTT
CASSSTVLSTDTQYF
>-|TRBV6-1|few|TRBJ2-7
TGTGCCAGCAGTGGCTTGGAGTCCTACGAGCAGTACTTC
CASSGLESYEQYF
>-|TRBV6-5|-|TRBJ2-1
TGTGCCAGCAGTTACTCGGGGGGGGCTACTTGGGATGAGCAGTTCTTC
CASSYSGGATWDEQFF
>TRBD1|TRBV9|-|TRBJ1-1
TGTGCCAGCAGCGAACAGGGGGCTGAAACTGAAGCTTTCTTT
CASSEQGAETEAFF
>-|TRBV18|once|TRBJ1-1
TGTGCCAGCTCACCCGGAACAGGGAATAGGGCTGAAGCTTTCTTT
CASSPGTGNRAEAFF
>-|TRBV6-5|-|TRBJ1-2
TGTGCCAGCAGTTGGGGATTTTCGGACGGCTACACCTTC
CASSWGFSDGYTF
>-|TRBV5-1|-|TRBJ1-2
TGCGCCAGCAGCTCAACAGGGACGACCCTCACGACCTATGGCTACACCTTC
CASSSTGTTLTTYGYTF
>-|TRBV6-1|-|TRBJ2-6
TGTGCCAGCAGCGATCCCACTGGGGCCAACGTCCTGACTTTC
CASSDPTGANVLTF
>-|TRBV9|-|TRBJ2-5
TGTGCCAGCAGCGTAGAGGGTTTTGAAGAGACCCAGTACTTC
CASSVEGFEETQYF
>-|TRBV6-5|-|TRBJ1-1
TGTGCCAGCAGTTACTCGGCGGGTCCCACTGAAGCTTTCTTT
CASSYSAGPTEAFF
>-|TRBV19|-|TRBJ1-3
TGTGCCAGCAACAACAGGGACCCTGGAAACACCATATATTTT
CASNNRDPGNTIYF
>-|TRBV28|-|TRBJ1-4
TGTGCCAGCAGTTTACCCGATAATGAAAAACTGTTTTTT
CASSLPDNEKLFF
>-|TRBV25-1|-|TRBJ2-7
TGTGCCAGCAGTGAACCCCCCTTCGACGAGCAGTACTTC
CASSEPPFDEQYF
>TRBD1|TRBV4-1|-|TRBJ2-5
TGCGCCAGCAGCCTACGACAGGGGGGCCAAGAGACCCAGTACTTC
CASSLRQGGQETQYF
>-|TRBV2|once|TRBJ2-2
TGTGCCAGCAGTGATCTGAGGGCGAACACCGGGGAGCTGTTTTTT
CASSDLRANTGELFF
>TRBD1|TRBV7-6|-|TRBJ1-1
TGTGCCAGCAAGGGGACAGGGGAGTACACTGAAGCTTTCTTT
CASKGTGEYTEAFF
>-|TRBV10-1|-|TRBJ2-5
TGCGCCAGCAGTGAGTCGACGACCCAAGAGACCCAGTACTTC
CASSESTTQETQYF
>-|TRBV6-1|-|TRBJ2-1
TGTGCCAGCAGTGAACGGGGAGGGGGGGCGGGCAATGAGCAGTTCTTC
CASSERGGGAGNEQFF
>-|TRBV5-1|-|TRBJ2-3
TGCGCCAGCAGCTCGGACATTTTTACTAGCACAGATACGCAGTATTTT
CASSSDIFTSTDTQYF
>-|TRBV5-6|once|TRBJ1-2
TGTGCCAGCAGCTTGGAGGACTATGGCTACACCTTC
CASSLEDYGYTF
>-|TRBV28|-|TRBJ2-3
TGTGCCAGCAGGCAAACAGGGACAGATACGCAGTATTTT
CASRQTGTDTQYF
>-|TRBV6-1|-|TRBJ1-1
TGTGCCAGCAGTACTACAGGGTTGGCTGAAGCTTTCTTT
CASSTTGLAEAFF
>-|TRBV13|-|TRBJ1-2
TGTGCCAGCAGCTCAGGGACCTATGGCTACACCTTC
CASSSGTYGYTF
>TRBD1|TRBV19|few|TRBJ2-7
TGTGCCAGTAGTCCAGGGGGAGACGAGCAGTACTTC
CASSPGGDEQYF
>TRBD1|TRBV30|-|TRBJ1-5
TGTGCCTGGAGACAGGGGTTTCAGCCCCAGCATTTT
CAWRQGFQPQHF
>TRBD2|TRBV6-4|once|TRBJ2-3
TGTGCCAGCAGTTTTGCTAGCGGGGGAAGCGGGGATACGCAGTATTTT
CASSFASGGSGDTQYF
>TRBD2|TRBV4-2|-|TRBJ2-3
TGTGCCAGCAGCCCGAGCGGGGGGGCCTCAGATACGCAGTATTTT
CASSPSGGASDTQYF
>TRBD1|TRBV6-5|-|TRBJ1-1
TGTGCCAGCAGTTACACCCCTGACAGGGGGCTACGGGCTTTCTTT
CASSYTPDRGLRAFF
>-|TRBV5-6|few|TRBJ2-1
TGTGCCAGCAGCGTGGGCCCCGGAGATGAGCAGTTCTTC
CASSVGPGDEQFF
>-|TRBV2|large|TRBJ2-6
TGTGCCAGCAGGGGTTTGGGCTCTGGGGCCAACGTCCTGACTTTC
CASRGLGSGANVLTF
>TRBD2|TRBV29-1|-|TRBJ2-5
TGCAGCGTCCAACGCGGCGGGGGGTCGGAGACCCAGTACTTC
CSVQRGGGSETQYF
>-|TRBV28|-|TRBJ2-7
TGTGCCAGCAGTGAAAGGGGGGAGCAGTACTTC
CASSERGEQYF
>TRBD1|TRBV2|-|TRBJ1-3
TGTGCCAGCACCCCTTGGGACAGAAGCTCTGGAAACACCATATATTTT
CASTPWDRSSGNTIYF
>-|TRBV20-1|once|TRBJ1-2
TGCAGTGCTCTATCCTTAAACTTC
CSALSLNF
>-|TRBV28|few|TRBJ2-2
TGTGCCAGCAGTCACGGACGAGAGTTAGAACAAAGGGGGGAGCTGTTTTTT
CASSHGRELEQRGELFF